This TCR beta chain was obtained from a study of preoperative IRX-2 immunotherapy in early breast cancer. Treatment here: preoperative locoregional IRX-2 cytokine immunotherapy. This phase Ib study tested locoregional IRX-2 cytokine immunotherapy given before surgery. A few counts support this clone. Generated by immunoSEQ multiplex PCR, the TCRdb table keeps only in-frame clones and is missing some. The table lists 35,000 to 55,000 clones, about 95% of them singletons. CDR3 length equals 13 residues. Trimming removed 3 bases from V and 4 bases from J, with 6 bases in between. Germline V gene sequence: CDR1 LNHDA, CDR2 SQIVND (reference sequence).

Here the sequenced sample was tumor tissue, taken after IRX-2 immunotherapy. The TCR comes from a human donor with breast cancer. The V and J genes are TRBV19 and TRBJ1-4, with D unresolved. DNA of the CDR3: TGTGCCAGTAGTATCCAAGATAATGAAAAACTGTTTTTT. Amino acids: CASSIQDNEKLFF.